The 24 T cell receptor beta chains listed next were all sequenced from one sample in a study of blood T cells in healthy people across ages. Alongside a J-beta primer mix, a sample-barcoded 5' primer served in a second PCR lasting roughly 7 to 12 cycles. One entry per CDR3 protein, called by TCRdb with MiXCR from the 5' RACE reads. The sample shows about 570,000 distinct CDR3 sequences, 27% of them seen only once. The data were also submitted as part of a second study, on T cells of mothers and their children.

Source material: blood. All receptors come from a boy between 2 and 10 years old in good health.

The chain links TRBV4-2 to TRBJ2-5, with D tentatively TRBD1 or TRBD2 (5 bases each). Trimming shortened V by 0 bases and J by 4 bases, and 9 bases separated the two germline ends. Germline V gene lookup returns CDR1 LGHNA and CDR2 YNFKEQ. The CDR3 runs 14 residues. CDR3 DNA sequence: TGTGCCAGCAGCCAAGAGGCAGGGACAGAGACCCAGTACTTC. This encodes CASSQEAGTETQYF.

This clonotype has more than one count but fewer than ten. The gene calls are TRBV10-3 and TRBJ2-2; tentatively, D is TRBD1 (6 bases). Germline V gene lookup returns CDR1 ENHRY and CDR2 SYGVKD. The CDR3 spans 15 residues. V dropped 4 bases and J dropped 5 bases, with 14 bases sitting between them. For the CDR3, the DNA is TGTGCCATCAGTGGAACAGGGCAAGGAACCGGGGAGCTGTTTTTT. Its translation is CAISGTGQGTGELFF.

This clonotype was seen more than once but under ten times. This sequence joins TRBV7-2 and TRBJ2-7; D is ambiguous. CDR3 length equals 14 residues. The germline V gene has CDR1 SGHTA and CDR2 FQGNSA. Trimming pared 2 bases from V and 2 bases from J, leaving 10 bases between. The CDR3 DNA follows: TGTGCCAGCAGCTTACAAACAGAAACCTACGAGCAGTACTTC. Protein product: CASSLQTETYEQYF.

The J gene is TRBJ2-1, the V gene TRBV3-1; 8 bases map to TRBD2. Looked up from germline, CDR1 is LGHDT and CDR2 is YNNKEL (reference sequence). The CDR3 consists of 17 residues. With V trimmed by 0 bases and J by 0 bases, 4 bases remained unmatched. The CDR3 DNA follows: TGTGCCAGCAGCCAAGATCTGCTAGCGGGCTCCTACAATGAGCAGTTCTTC. It translates to CASSQDLLAGSYNEQFF.

The chain is built from TRBV2 and TRBJ2-5; the D gene could be TRBD1 or TRBD2 (5 bases each). Germline lookup yields CDR1 SNHLY and CDR2 FYNNEI. The V end was cut by 6 bases, the J end by 7 bases, with 12 bases between. This CDR3 contains 12 residues. CDR3 region: CASRLGDGTQYF. CDR3 bases: TGTGCCAGCAGATTAGGGGACGGGACCCAGTACTTC.

Notes on this clonotype: Sequence at one end of the junction differs from germline and may be a read error. The rearrangement joins TRBV7-9 to TRBJ2-1; D remains ambiguous. The CDR3 loop spans 13 amino acids. CDR1 is SEHNR, CDR2 FQNEAQ, per germline (reference sequence). The CDR3, as DNA: TGTGCCAGCAGCCCGATCTCCTACGATGAGCAGTTCTTC. Translation: CASSPISYDEQFF.

The genes are TRBV3-1 and TRBJ2-2; TRBD2 aligns across 11 bases. The CDR3 has 15 residues. Germline V gene data show CDR1 as LGHDT and CDR2 as YNNKEL (reference sequence). The J segment lost 1 base and the V segment lost 8 bases, leaving 3 bases of the junction unmatched. CDR3 region: CASGGTSGNTGELFF. The CDR3 DNA reads as TGTGCCAGCGGCGGGACTAGCGGGAACACCGGGGAGCTGTTTTTT.

The chain links TRBV15 to TRBJ2-3, with a tentative D call TRBD1 (5 bases). Germline lookup yields CDR1 LNHNV and CDR2 YYDKDF (reference sequence). V lost 4 bases to trimming and J lost 2 bases, with 13 bases between them. CDR3 length equals 15 residues. The CDR3 protein is CATSTDRRPTDTQYF. As DNA, the CDR3 is TGTGCCACCAGCACCGACAGAAGGCCCACAGATACGCAGTATTTT.

CDR3 DNA sequence: TGTGCCAGCAGCCGCCCGGGACTAGCTCCCGAGCAGTACTTC. It translates to CASSRPGLAPEQYF. This chain joins TRBV3-1 and TRBJ2-5, with 9 bases matching TRBD2. The J call may be faulty, since TRBJ2-7 better matches the DNA end. The CDR3 is 14 amino acids. Germline V gives CDR1 LGHDT, CDR2 YNNKEL (reference sequence).

This clonotype has a handful of counts. This chain uses TRBV12-3 or TRBV12-4 with TRBJ2-3; 10 nucleotides align to TRBD2. Trimming removed 4 bases from V and 4 bases from J; junction bases left unmatched: 8. The CDR3 runs to 16 residues. The CDR3 DNA reads as TGTGCCAGCAGTTACCCTAGCGGGAGTGCGTCAGATACGCAGTATTTT. Translating gives CASSYPSGSASDTQYF.

At least ten counts were recorded for this clonotype. The chain has TRBV7-9 and TRBJ2-3; TRBD1 matches 7 bases. This CDR3 is 15 amino acids long. Per the germline V gene, CDR1 is SEHNR and CDR2 is FQNEAQ (reference sequence). V lost 6 bases, J lost 2 bases, and 8 bases stayed unmatched. As DNA, the CDR3 is TGTGCCAGCAGTTTGACAGGGCGCCCCACAGATACGCAGTATTTT. It codes for CASSLTGRPTDTQYF.

This chain links TRBV11-2 with TRBJ1-2; no definite D call. Germline loops: CDR1 SGHAT, CDR2 FQNNGV. This CDR3 contains 14 residues. The V end was cut by 4 bases, the J end by 8 bases, with 17 bases between. CDR3 loop: CASSSIGRLEGYTF. The CDR3 DNA is TGTGCCAGCAGCTCGATAGGACGGTTGGAAGGCTACACCTTC. The full variable domain, rest sourced from reference TRBV11-2 and TRBJ1-2, is EAGVAQSPRYKIIEKRQSVAFWCNPISGHATLYWYQQILGQGPKLLIQFQNNGVVDDSQLPKDRFSAERLKGVDSTLKIQPAKLEDSAVYLCASSSIGRLEGYTFGSGTRLTVV.

CDR3 coding DNA: TGTGCCATCAGTGAGGGGAGAGCGGGGACGGAGACCCAGTACTTC. Protein sequence: CAISEGRAGTETQYF. This chain links TRBV10-3 with TRBJ2-5; 7 nucleotides match TRBD2. Per germline, CDR1 ENHRY and CDR2 SYGVKD. The junction had 8 bases not matched to a gene; V was cut back by 2 bases and J by 5 bases. This CDR3 spans 15 amino acids.

This clonotype occurred many times. The V gene is TRBV14, the J gene TRBJ2-5; TRBD1 aligns across 7 bases. Trimming at V came to 4 bases and at J to 5 bases, leaving 7 bases not matched to a gene. Germline CDR1 and CDR2: SGHDN and FVKESK. The CDR3 totals 14 residues. Here the CDR3 reads CASSLHRGGETQYF. In DNA form, the CDR3 reads TGTGCCAGCAGCCTACACAGGGGCGGGGAGACCCAGTACTTC.

The chain combines TRBV12-3 or TRBV12-4 with TRBJ2-2; 9 bases agree with TRBD2. Trimming took 3 bases from V and 4 from J; bases not matched to a gene: 18. There are 20 residues in the CDR3. This chain's CDR3 is CASSLLLADSGRDVTGELFF. The CDR3, as DNA: TGTGCCAGCAGTTTGCTCCTAGCGGATAGCGGGAGAGACGTCACCGGGGAGCTGTTTTTT.

V gene TRBV2 combines with J gene TRBJ2-2; the D is unclear. Trimming left V 0 bases short and J 6 bases short, with 8 bases between. CDR1 is SNHLY and CDR2 is FYNNEI in the germline V gene. CDR3 length: 14 residues. CDR3 nucleotides: TGTGCCAGCAGTGAAGCCCTATTGGCCGGGGAGCTGTTTTTT. It translates to CASSEALLAGELFF.

This clonotype was seen at least ten times. J is TRBJ2-5 and V is TRBV6-2 or TRBV6-3, with unresolved D. This CDR3 contains 15 residues. The germline CDR1 and CDR2 sequences are MNHEY and SVGEGT. Trimming shortened V by 6 bases and J by 0 bases, and 14 bases separated the two germline ends. The CDR3 loop reads CASSPDGHYQETQYF. CDR3 nucleotide sequence: TGTGCCAGCAGCCCCGACGGCCATTACCAAGAGACCCAGTACTTC.

This clonotype was observed a few times. This chain uses TRBV7-2 with TRBJ2-1; D gene uncertain. CDR1 is SGHTA and CDR2 is FQGNSA in the germline V gene. This CDR3 comprises 15 residues. Trimming shortened V by 1 base and J by 2 bases, and 9 bases separated the two germline ends. The CDR3 DNA reads as TGTGCCAGCAGCTTAGGGGAACGGACCTACAATGAGCAGTTCTTC. It specifies CASSLGERTYNEQFF.

The V gene is TRBV25-1, the J gene TRBJ2-1; 7 bases map to TRBD1. The CDR3 sequence is 13 residues long. CDR1 MGHDK and CDR2 SYGVNS come from the germline V gene. V was clipped by 2 bases and J by 7 bases; unmatched bases: 2. This CDR3 is CASSEPGQNEQFF. In nucleotides, the CDR3 is TGTGCCAGCAGTGAACCGGGACAGAATGAGCAGTTCTTC.

V is TRBV9 and J is TRBJ2-2; 10 nucleotides line up with TRBD2. The ends lost 2 bases at V and 2 bases at J; junction bases unmatched: 3. The CDR3 is 16 residues long. Germline CDR1 and CDR2: SGDLS and YYNGEE. The CDR3, as DNA: TGTGCCAGCAGCGTGGCTAGCGGGGGAAACACCGGGGAGCTGTTTTTT. Protein: CASSVASGGNTGELFF.

The chain uses TRBV5-1 and TRBJ2-5; TRBD1 matches 9 bases. The germline V gene encodes CDR1 SGHRS and CDR2 YFSETQ. Trimming took 1 base from V and 5 from J; bases not matched to a gene: 12. CDR3 length: 17 amino acids. CDR3 nucleotides: TGCGCCAGCAGCTTGAGTAAACCGGGACAGGGAAGGGAGACCCAGTACTTC. Translating gives CASSLSKPGQGRETQYF.

J is TRBJ1-5 and V is TRBV12-3 or TRBV12-4; 9 bases are shared with TRBD1. This CDR3 comprises 13 residues. The ends lost 3 bases at V and 12 bases at J; junction bases unmatched: 6. The CDR3 region is CASSFGTGFHQHF. The CDR3 coding sequence is TGTGCCAGCAGTTTCGGGACAGGGTTTCACCAGCATTTT.

The J gene is TRBJ2-2, the V gene TRBV5-1; D not certain. Trimming removed 0 bases from V and 9 bases from J, with 15 bases in between. The CDR3 spans 15 residues. Germline CDR1 reads SGHRS; CDR2 reads YFSETQ. CDR3 amino acids: CASSLAGLLHRELFF. Here the CDR3 DNA reads TGCGCCAGCAGCTTGGCAGGTCTCCTACACCGGGAGCTGTTTTTT.

This rearrangement joins TRBV29-1 to TRBJ2-5; a possible D gene is TRBD2 (5 bases). CDR1 and CDR2 from the germline V gene are SQVTM and ANQGSEA. This CDR3 spans 11 amino acids. Trimming took 8 bases from V and 4 from J, leaving 11 bases between them. The CDR3, as DNA: TGCAGCATTAGCGAAGGAGAGACCCAGTACTTC. It encodes CSISEGETQYF.